This paragraph reports one T cell receptor beta chain. The entry originates in a study of blood T cell repertoires in COVID-19. The CDR3 is 16 residues long. The germline gives CDR1 SGHVS, CDR2 FQNEAQ. J was trimmed by 0 bases and V by 4 bases; bases with no gene match: 8. Assay: immunoSEQ multiplex PCR; the TCRdb copy retains only in-frame clones and omits some. The table shows fewer than 300,000 clones, with roughly 84% occurring only once. Sequences were obtained from peripheral blood. This receptor was identified in a woman between 18 and 30 years old with acute or convalescent COVID-19. V and J are TRBV7-8 and TRBJ1-2; 7 bases align to TRBD1. CDR3 region: CASSSDRWESNYGYTF. CDR3 bases: TGTGCCAGCAGCTCGGACAGGTGGGAGTCTAACTATGGCTACACCTTC.